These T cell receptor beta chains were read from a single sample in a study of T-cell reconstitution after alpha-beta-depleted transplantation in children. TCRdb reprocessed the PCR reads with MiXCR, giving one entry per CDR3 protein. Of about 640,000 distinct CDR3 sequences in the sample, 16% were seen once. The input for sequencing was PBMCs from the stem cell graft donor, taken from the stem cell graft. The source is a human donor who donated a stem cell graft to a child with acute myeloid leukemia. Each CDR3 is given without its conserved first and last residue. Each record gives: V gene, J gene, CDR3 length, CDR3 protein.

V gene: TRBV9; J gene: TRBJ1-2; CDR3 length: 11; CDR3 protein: ASSVDRGYGYT
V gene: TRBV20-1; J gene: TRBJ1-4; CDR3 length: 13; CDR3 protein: SAFPDTGGREKLF
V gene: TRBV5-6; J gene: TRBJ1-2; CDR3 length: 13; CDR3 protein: ASSPHPGQAYGYT
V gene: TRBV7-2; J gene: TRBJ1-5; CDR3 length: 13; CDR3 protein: ASSRDRGPYQPQH
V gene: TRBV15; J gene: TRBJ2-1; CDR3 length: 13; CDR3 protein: ATSVRARKGIEQF
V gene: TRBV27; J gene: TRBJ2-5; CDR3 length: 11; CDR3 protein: ASRQTMGETQY
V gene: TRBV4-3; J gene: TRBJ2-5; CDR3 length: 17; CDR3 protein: ASSQDWAITSGGLETQY
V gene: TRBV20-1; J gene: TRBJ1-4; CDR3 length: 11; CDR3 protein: SASTGNNEKLF
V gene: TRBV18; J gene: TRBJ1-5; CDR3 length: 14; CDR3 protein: ASSPSVAPGAGPQH
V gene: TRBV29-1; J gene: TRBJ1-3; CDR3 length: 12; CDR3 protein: SVKARGAGNTIY
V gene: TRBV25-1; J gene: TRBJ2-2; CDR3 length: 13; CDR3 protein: ASSHRGPNTGELF
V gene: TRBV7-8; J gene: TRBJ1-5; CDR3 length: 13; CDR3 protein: ASSPQLGAVQPQH
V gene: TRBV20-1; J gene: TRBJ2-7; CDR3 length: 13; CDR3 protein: SAQGLLLSSYEQY
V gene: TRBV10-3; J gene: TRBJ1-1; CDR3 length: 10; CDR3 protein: AISELGSEAF
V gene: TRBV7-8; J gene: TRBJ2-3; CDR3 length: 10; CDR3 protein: ASSPGTGLWD
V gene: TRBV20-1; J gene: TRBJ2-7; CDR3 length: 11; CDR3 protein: SARDQQSYEQY
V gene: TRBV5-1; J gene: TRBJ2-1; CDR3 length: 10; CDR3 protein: ASAFGRNEQF
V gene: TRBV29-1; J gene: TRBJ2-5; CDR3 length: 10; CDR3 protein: SFRGNQETQY
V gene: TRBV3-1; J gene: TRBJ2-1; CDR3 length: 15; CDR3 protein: ASSPEGVTGPNNEQF
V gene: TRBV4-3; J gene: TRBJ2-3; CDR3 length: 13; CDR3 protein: ASSQDQGGPDTQY
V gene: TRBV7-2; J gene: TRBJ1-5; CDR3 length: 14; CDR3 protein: ASSLGSLGVNQPQH
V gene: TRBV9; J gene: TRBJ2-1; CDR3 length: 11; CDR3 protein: ASRAVSYNEQF
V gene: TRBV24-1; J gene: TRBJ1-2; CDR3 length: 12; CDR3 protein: ATSDRDSGGGYT
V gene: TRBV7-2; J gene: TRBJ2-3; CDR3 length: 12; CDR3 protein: ASSLGQGGNTQY
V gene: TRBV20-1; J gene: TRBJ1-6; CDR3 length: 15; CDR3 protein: SARLVSGGQGNSPLH
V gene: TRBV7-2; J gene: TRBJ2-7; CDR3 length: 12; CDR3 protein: ASSLSGGSYEQY
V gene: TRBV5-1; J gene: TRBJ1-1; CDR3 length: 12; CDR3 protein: ASSLRSMGTEAF
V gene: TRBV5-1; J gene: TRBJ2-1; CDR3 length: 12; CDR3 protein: ASNRGETYNEQF
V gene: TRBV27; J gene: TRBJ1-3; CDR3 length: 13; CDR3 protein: ASRETAHSGNTIY
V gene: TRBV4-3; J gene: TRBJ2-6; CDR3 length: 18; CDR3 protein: ASSQASGGPFSSGANVLT
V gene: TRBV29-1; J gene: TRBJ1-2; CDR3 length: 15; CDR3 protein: SVELDYRAQGRYGYT
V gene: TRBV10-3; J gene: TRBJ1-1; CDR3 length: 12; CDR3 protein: AISHGRLNTEAF
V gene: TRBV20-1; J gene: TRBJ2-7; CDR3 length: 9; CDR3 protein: SAPTGAEQY
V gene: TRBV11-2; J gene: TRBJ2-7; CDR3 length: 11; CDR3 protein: ASSLEIEPGQY
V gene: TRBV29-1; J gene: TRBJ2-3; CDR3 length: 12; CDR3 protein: SVEGPFGTDTQY
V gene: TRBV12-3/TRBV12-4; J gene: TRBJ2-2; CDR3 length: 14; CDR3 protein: ASSLEAGKFAGELF
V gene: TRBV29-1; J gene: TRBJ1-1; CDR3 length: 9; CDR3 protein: SSAMQGNAF
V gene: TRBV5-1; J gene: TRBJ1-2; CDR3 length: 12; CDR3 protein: ASSPRDRNYGYT
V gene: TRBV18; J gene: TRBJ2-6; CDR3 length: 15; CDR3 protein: ASSGQAPGSGANVLT
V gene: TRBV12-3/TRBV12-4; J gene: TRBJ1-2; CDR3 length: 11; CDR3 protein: ASSPDRGDGYT
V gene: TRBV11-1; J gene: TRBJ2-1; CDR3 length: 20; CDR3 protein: ASSLASPHGLAGGPPYNEQF
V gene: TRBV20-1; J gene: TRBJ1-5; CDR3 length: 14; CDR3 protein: CASPLRDRGNQPQH
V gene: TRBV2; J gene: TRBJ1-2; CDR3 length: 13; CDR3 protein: ASIADSERLYGYT
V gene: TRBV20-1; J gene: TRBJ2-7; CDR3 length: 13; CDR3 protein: SARDFSTSGYEQY
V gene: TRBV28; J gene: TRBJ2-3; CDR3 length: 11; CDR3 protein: ASKAAGTDTQY
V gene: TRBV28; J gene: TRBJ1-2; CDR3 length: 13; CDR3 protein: ASSSPGTALYGYT
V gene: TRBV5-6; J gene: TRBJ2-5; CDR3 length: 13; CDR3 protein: ASSPGPELGTDQY
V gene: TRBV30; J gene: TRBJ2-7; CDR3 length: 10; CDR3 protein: AWSVNSYEQY
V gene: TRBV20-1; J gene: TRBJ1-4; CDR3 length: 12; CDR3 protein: SAPFGGVNEKLF
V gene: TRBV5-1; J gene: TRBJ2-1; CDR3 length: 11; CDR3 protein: ASSFGRSNEQF
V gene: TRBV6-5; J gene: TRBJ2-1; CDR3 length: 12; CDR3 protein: ASSYSAGIGEQF
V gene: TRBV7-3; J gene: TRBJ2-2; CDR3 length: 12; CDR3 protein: ASRWDLNTGELF
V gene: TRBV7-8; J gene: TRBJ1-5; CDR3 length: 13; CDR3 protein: ASRTKGNSNQPQH
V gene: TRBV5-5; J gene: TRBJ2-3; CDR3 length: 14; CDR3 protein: ASSLGGLLRADTQY
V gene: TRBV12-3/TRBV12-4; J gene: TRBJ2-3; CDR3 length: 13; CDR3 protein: ASSFMTGGTDTQY